A single sample is the source of the 30 T cell receptor beta chains below, sequenced in a study of blood T cell repertoires in COVID-19. Profiling relied on immunoSEQ multiplex PCR, and the TCRdb table lists in-frame clones only, not all of them. The sample yields about 160,000 clones, around 84% seen once. Material: peripheral blood. These receptors came from a woman between 45 and 60 years old with COVID-19, enrolled during active disease.

Many counts were recorded for this clone. The J gene is TRBJ1-5, the V gene TRBV15; D not certain. The V gene lost 8 bases and the J gene lost 1 base, with 9 bases spanning the gap. CDR3 length: 13 amino acids. Germline V gene lookup returns CDR1 LNHNV and CDR2 YYDKDF (reference sequence). CDR3 sequence: CATEGPSNQPQHF. CDR3 nucleotides: TGTGCCACCGAGGGTCCGAGCAATCAGCCCCAGCATTTT.

The CDR3 sequence is CASRLTGDTEAFF. The CDR3 DNA reads as TGTGCCAGCAGATTGACAGGGGACACTGAAGCTTTCTTT. This chain links TRBV7-2 with TRBJ1-1; 8 bases match TRBD1. From germline, CDR1 is SGHTA and CDR2 FQGNSA. Losses at the gene ends were 6 bases for V and 3 bases for J; bases not matched to a gene: 3. The CDR3 totals 13 residues.

The gene calls are TRBV6-5 and TRBJ2-1, with TRBD1 as a possible D gene (5 bases). CDR1 is MNHEY, CDR2 SVGAGI, per germline. The CDR3 consists of 13 residues. V was cut by 6 bases and J by 2 bases, with 8 bases left in between. DNA for the CDR3: TGTGCCAGCAGCAAGACAGCCTACAATGAGCAGTTCTTC. Protein product: CASSKTAYNEQFF.

The rearrangement links TRBV4-3 to TRBJ1-6; D is unresolved. Germline V gene lookup returns CDR1 LGHNA and CDR2 YSLEER. Trimming removed 0 bases at V and 7 bases at J, with 4 bases between. The CDR3 totals 13 residues. CDR3 coding DNA: TGCGCCAGCAGCCAAGATATCAATTCACCCCTCCACTTT. Translation gives CASSQDINSPLHF.

The V gene is TRBV3-1 (or the pseudogene TRBV3-2), the J gene TRBJ2-4, with 9 positions matching TRBD2. Per germline, CDR1 LGHDT and CDR2 YNNKEL (reference sequence). V lost 1 base and J lost 2; bases outside the gene matches: 9. The CDR3 totals 18 residues. The CDR3 loop is CASSQGGLAGNTKNIQYF. The CDR3 nucleotides are TGTGCCAGCAGCCAAGGCGGCCTAGCGGGGAATACCAAAAACATTCAGTACTTC.

The chain links TRBV2 to TRBJ2-3; D possibly corresponds to TRBD2 (6 bases). Germline values: CDR1 SNHLY, CDR2 FYNNEI. V lost 8 bases and J 0 bases, leaving 9 bases between the germline ends. The CDR3 is made up of 13 amino acids. CDR3 protein: CASLAVSTDTQYF. CDR3 sequence (DNA): TGTGCCAGCTTAGCGGTTAGCACAGATACGCAGTATTTT.

The chain joins TRBV6-5 to TRBJ2-7; the match to TRBD1 covers 7 bases. CDR1 and CDR2 from the germline V gene are MNHEY and SVGAGI. V was pared by 0 bases and J by 7 bases, with 6 bases of the junction left unmatched. The CDR3 consists of 14 residues. DNA for the CDR3: TGTGCCAGCAGTTACTCGGACAGGACTTGGGAGCAGTACTTC. As protein: CASSYSDRTWEQYF.

This clone has a single count. The chain couples TRBV4-1 to TRBJ1-2; D remains unclear. Germline V gene sequence: CDR1 MGHRA, CDR2 YSYEKL. The CDR3 is 15 amino acids. Trimming left V 0 bases short and J 6 bases short, with 14 bases between. Here the CDR3 reads CASSQDPGYGDGYTF. CDR3 nucleotides: TGCGCCAGCAGCCAAGATCCAGGCTACGGGGATGGCTACACCTTC.

The V and J genes are TRBV28 and TRBJ1-6; D not resolved. Trimming removed 2 bases from V and 4 bases from J, with 6 bases in between. This CDR3 is built from 14 residues. CDR1 and CDR2 from the germline V gene are MDHEN and SYDVKM. The CDR3: CASSLRDYNSPLHF. The CDR3 coding sequence is TGTGCCAGCAGTTTACGAGATTATAATTCACCCCTCCACTTT.

This clone was detected a few times. The gene calls are TRBV9 and TRBJ1-2; 7 nucleotides agree with TRBD1. CDR3 length: 15 residues. The germline V gene has CDR1 SGDLS and CDR2 YYNGEE. J was trimmed by 7 bases and V by 1 base; bases with no gene match: 10. CDR3 sequence reads: CASSVFDRASRGYTF. The CDR3, as DNA: TGTGCCAGCAGCGTATTTGACAGGGCTTCTCGTGGCTACACCTTC. The entire variable domain, with the rest obtained from reference TRBV9 and TRBJ1-2, is as follows: DSGVTQTPKHLITATGQRVTLRCSPRSGDLSVYWYQQSLDQGLQFLIQYYNGEERAKGNILERFSAQQFPDLHSELNLSSLELGDSALYFCASSVFDRASRGYTFGSGTRLTVV.

The V gene is TRBV7-2, the J gene TRBJ1-6; 7 nucleotides agree with TRBD1. Unmatched junction bases numbered 5, after V lost 5 bases and J lost 7 bases. In germline, CDR1 is SGHTA, CDR2 FQGNSA. The CDR3 consists of 14 residues. The DNA for the CDR3 is TGTGCCAGCAGCCCGGGACAGACGAATTCACCCCTCCACTTT. Amino acids: CASSPGQTNSPLHF.

The chain employs TRBV3-1 (or the pseudogene TRBV3-2) and TRBJ1-3; 7 bases agree with TRBD1. CDR1 LGHDT and CDR2 YNNKEL come from the germline V gene (reference sequence). The V and J ends lost 0 bases and 1 base, in that order; junction bases with no gene match: 3. This CDR3 is 16 amino acids long. CDR3 in DNA: TGTGCCAGCAGCCAAGAGGCAGGGGGTTCTGGAAACACCATATATTTT. It is translated as CASSQEAGGSGNTIYF.

The chain employs TRBV11-2 and TRBJ2-3; maybe TRBD2 (6 bases). Trimming took off 1 base at V and 0 bases at J, with 14 bases between the two ends. Germline V gene sequence: CDR1 SGHAT, CDR2 FQNNGV. The CDR3 runs to 17 residues. This CDR3 is CASSLGRSGSSTDTQYF. In DNA form, the CDR3 reads TGTGCCAGCAGCTTAGGGCGTAGCGGATCGAGCACAGATACGCAGTATTTT.

The chain combines TRBV19 with TRBJ2-2, with D maybe TRBD1 (6 bases). V gave up 4 bases and J gave up 4 bases, with 13 bases separating them. The germline gives CDR1 LNHDA, CDR2 SQIVND (reference sequence). This CDR3 region has 15 residues. CDR3 in amino acids: CASSKQGYGTGELFF. CDR3 nucleotide sequence: TGTGCCAGTAGTAAACAGGGATATGGCACCGGGGAGCTGTTTTTT.

V is TRBV24-1 and J is TRBJ1-2, with 8 bases fitting TRBD1. The CDR3 contains 15 residues. Germline V gene sequence: CDR1 KGHDR, CDR2 SFDVKD. With 0 bases clipped from V and 4 bases from J, the junction kept 3 bases outside the gene matches. The CDR3 DNA reads TGTGCCACCAGTGATTTGTTTCAGGGGGCCTATGGCTACACCTTC. Translated: CATSDLFQGAYGYTF.

This clone was observed once. The chain is built from TRBV11-2 and TRBJ2-5; D might be TRBD1 (6 bases). Germline values: CDR1 SGHAT, CDR2 FQNNGV. V lost 3 bases and J lost 2, with 10 bases in between. CDR3 length: 14 residues. The CDR3 coding sequence is TGTGCCAGCAGCTTCTGGGGGCGGCAAGAGACCCAGTACTTC. Protein sequence: CASSFWGRQETQYF.

This chain joins TRBV19 and TRBJ2-7; 7 bases align to TRBD2. The CDR3 consists of 16 residues. CDR1 is LNHDA, CDR2 SQIVND, per germline (reference sequence). V lost 1 base to trimming and J lost 2 bases; unmatched junction nucleotides: 8. CDR3 sequence reads: CASSIGTSSTPYEQYF. In DNA, the CDR3 is TGTGCCAGTAGTATAGGGACTAGTTCAACCCCCTACGAGCAGTACTTC. The full variable domain, completed using reference TRBV19 and TRBJ2-7, is DGGITQSPKYLFRKEGQNVTLSCEQNLNHDAMYWYRQDPGQGLRLIYYSQIVNDFQKGDIAEGYSVSREKKESFPLTVTSAQKNPTAFYLCASSIGTSSTPYEQYFGPGTRLTVT.

V usage is TRBV7-2 and J usage is TRBJ2-3; 12 nucleotides line up with TRBD2. With V trimmed by 4 bases and J by 4 bases, 9 bases remained unmatched. In germline, CDR1 is SGHTA, CDR2 FQGNSA. This CDR3 is built from 17 residues. The CDR3 bases are TGTGCCAGCAGCTCGACCTCTAGCGGGGGGGCCGCAGATACGCAGTATTTT. Its translation: CASSSTSSGGAADTQYF.

The chain employs TRBV30 and TRBJ1-2; 9 positions match TRBD1. After removal of 2 bases from V and 8 bases from J, the junction contained 6 bases not matched to a gene. CDR3 length: 13 amino acids. Germline V gives CDR1 GTSNPN, CDR2 SVGIG (reference sequence). CDR3 nucleotides: TGTGCCTGGAGTAGCGGGACAGGGAGGGGCTACACCTTC. Translating gives CAWSSGTGRGYTF.

The rearrangement links TRBV4-2 to TRBJ2-1; 7 bases fit TRBD2. CDR3 length equals 14 residues. The V and J ends lost 0 bases and 7 bases, in that order; junction bases with no gene match: 3. In germline, CDR1 is LGHNA, CDR2 YNFKEQ. The CDR3 is CASSQESSGNEQFF. As DNA, the CDR3 is TGTGCCAGCAGCCAAGAGTCTAGCGGAAATGAGCAGTTCTTC.

The rearrangement links TRBV3-1 (or the pseudogene TRBV3-2) to TRBJ2-7, with D perhaps matching TRBD2 (5 bases). The V end was cut by 4 bases, the J end by 4 bases, with 20 bases between. Germline V CDR1 and CDR2: LGHDT, YNNKEL (reference sequence). The CDR3 contains 16 residues. CDR3: CASSPEGRAGNYEQYF. CDR3 coding DNA: TGTGCCAGCAGCCCTGAGGGTCGGGCAGGTAATTACGAGCAGTACTTC.

The chain has TRBV27 and TRBJ2-3, with TRBD1 matching over 8 bases. V dropped 4 bases and J dropped 3; count of bases not matched to a gene: 6. The CDR3 runs 15 residues. Germline CDR1 reads MNHEY; CDR2 reads SMNVEV (reference sequence). In nucleotides, the CDR3 is TGTGCCAGCAGTTCGGACAGGGTGACGACAGATACGCAGTATTTT. Its translation: CASSSDRVTTDTQYF.

The chain joins TRBV10-3 to TRBJ2-2, with 8 bases fitting TRBD2. The junction had 12 bases not matched to a gene; V was cut back by 10 bases and J by 2 bases. The CDR3 contains 16 residues. Germline CDR1 is ENHRY and CDR2 is SYGVKD. CDR3 sequence reads: CATRVSGGGNTGELFF. The CDR3 DNA reads TGTGCCACCAGAGTGTCCGGGGGGGGAAACACCGGGGAGCTGTTTTTT.

This chain uses TRBV15 with TRBJ2-2; 10 bases fit TRBD1. This CDR3 spans 15 amino acids. Germline V gene data show CDR1 as LNHNV and CDR2 as YYDKDF (reference sequence). V gave up 5 bases and J gave up 4 bases; unmatched junction bases: 4. CDR3 DNA sequence: TGTGCCACCAGCGAAGACAGGGGGCCCACCGGGGAGCTGTTTTTT. Its protein product is CATSEDRGPTGELFF.

This clone appeared a single time. This chain connects TRBV2 to TRBJ2-2; D perhaps matches TRBD2 (5 bases). Trimming removed 4 bases from V and 2 bases from J, with 8 bases in between. The CDR3 sequence is 14 residues long. CDR1 is SNHLY and CDR2 is FYNNEI in the germline V gene. The CDR3 loop reads CASSGTLNTGELFF. CDR3 sequence (DNA): TGTGCCAGCAGTGGGACTTTAAACACCGGGGAGCTGTTTTTT.

V usage is TRBV5-6 and J usage is TRBJ2-3; the match to TRBD2 covers 7 bases. Germline CDR1 reads SGHDT; CDR2 reads YYEEEE. The CDR3 sequence is 14 residues long. The trim removed 1 base at V and 5 bases at J, leaving 4 bases unmatched. This CDR3 is CASSLREGGDTQYF. The CDR3 DNA follows: TGTGCCAGCAGCTTGAGGGAGGGCGGAGATACGCAGTATTTT.

This chain links TRBV3-1 (or the pseudogene TRBV3-2) with TRBJ1-2, with TRBD1 matching over 8 bases. CDR3 length: 16 amino acids. Trimming removed 3 bases from V and 5 bases from J; junction bases left unmatched: 11. The V gene's germline CDR1 is LGHDT and CDR2 YNNKEL (reference sequence). The CDR3 DNA sequence: TGTGCCAGCAGCCATCGCGCAGGGGGCGCGGGGTATGGCTACACCTTC. It encodes CASSHRAGGAGYGYTF.

The V call is TRBV30, the J call TRBJ2-3; possibly TRBD1 for D (6 bases). V lost 4 bases and J lost 0, with 11 bases in between. The CDR3 runs 14 residues. Per germline, CDR1 GTSNPN and CDR2 SVGIG (reference sequence). In DNA form, the CDR3 reads TGTGCCTGGAAAGGTCAGGGGAGCACAGATACGCAGTATTTT. Translating it yields CAWKGQGSTDTQYF. The variable domain in full, with the rest retrieved from reference TRBV30 and TRBJ2-3, is SQTIHQWPATLVQPVGSPLSLECTVEGTSNPNLYWYRQAAGRGLQLLFYSVGIGQISSEVPQNLSASRPQDRQFILSSKKLLLSDSGFYLCAWKGQGSTDTQYFGPGTRLTVL.

This sequence joins TRBV4-1 and TRBJ2-1, with 7 bases that match TRBD1. With V trimmed by 5 bases and J by 8 bases, 18 bases remained unmatched. The CDR3 loop spans 17 amino acids. Germline lookup yields CDR1 MGHRA and CDR2 YSYEKL. CDR3 residues: CASSVRQGVTVEDEQFF. The CDR3, as DNA: TGCGCCAGCAGCGTACGACAGGGTGTAACGGTTGAAGATGAGCAGTTCTTC.

The chain has TRBV19 and TRBJ1-1, with 8 bases identical to TRBD1. The CDR3 totals 18 residues. Germline V gene sequence: CDR1 LNHDA, CDR2 SQIVND (reference sequence). The J segment lost 0 bases and the V segment lost 4 bases, leaving 13 bases of the junction unmatched. The CDR3: CASSTTSGQGLMNTEAFF. Here the CDR3 DNA reads TGTGCCAGTAGTACCACTTCTGGACAGGGCCTCATGAACACTGAAGCTTTCTTT.